The 20 T cell receptor beta chains below were found in one sample sequenced in a study of T cell clones after liver transplantation. Produced via immunoSEQ multiplex PCR; TCRdb's table is partial and in-frame only. The sample yields approximately 65,000 clones, over 90% seen once. Sequencing used CD4+ T cells from blood, obtained less than 27 months after liver transplant. These receptors originate from a human patient who received a liver transplant. Some T cells may be supplied by the graft donor.

The V call is TRBV19, the J call TRBJ2-2; D is possibly TRBD2 (7 bases). V lost 10 bases to trimming and J lost 6 bases, with 21 bases between them. Per germline, CDR1 LNHDA and CDR2 SQIVND (reference sequence). The CDR3 is 15 residues long. The DNA for the CDR3 is TGTGCCACCTTCTCGACCGGGGGGCGGGCCGGGGAGCTGTTTTTT. It specifies CATFSTGGRAGELFF.

The CDR3, as DNA: TGTGCCAGCAGCTTTATATGTCCCCCTAGGGACTTGCCTATCGAGCAGTACTTC. Translating it yields CASSFICPPRDLPIEQYF. The V call is TRBV7-6, the J call TRBJ2-7, with D tentatively TRBD2 (6 bases). The CDR3 consists of 18 residues. With 3 bases removed from V and 6 bases from J, the gap between germline ends came to 27 bases. Germline V lookup: CDR1 SGHVS, CDR2 FNYEAQ.

V gene TRBV9 combines with J gene TRBJ2-3, with TRBD1 matching over 11 bases. V shed 4 bases and J 8 bases; nucleotides not matched to a gene: 12. CDR3 length: 16 amino acids. Germline V gene data show CDR1 as SGDLS and CDR2 as YYNGEE. The CDR3 DNA follows: TGTGCCAGCAGCCCCCGGACAGGGGGCGATTCGGGTACGCAGTATTTT. Protein product: CASSPRTGGDSGTQYF.

The V call is TRBV12-5, the J call TRBJ1-5, with TRBD1 matching over 11 bases. V shed 3 bases and J 6 bases; nucleotides not matched to a gene: 4. The CDR3 extends over 15 amino acids. Germline CDR1 is LGHNT and CDR2 is FRNRAP. As DNA, the CDR3 is TGTGCTAGTGGTTTCGGGACAGGGGGAAGTCAGCCCCAGCATTTT. Its translation is CASGFGTGGSQPQHF. The full variable domain, in which reference TRBV12-5 and TRBJ1-5 provide the parts outside the CDR3, is DARVTQTPRHKVTEMGQEVTMRCQPILGHNTVFWYRQTMMQGLELLAYFRNRAPLDDSGMPKDRFSAEMPDATLATLKIQPSEPRDSAVYFCASGFGTGGSQPQHFGDGTRLSIL.

The chain has TRBV19 and TRBJ2-5; 11 bases are shared with TRBD2. Germline V gives CDR1 LNHDA, CDR2 SQIVND (reference sequence). V lost 3 bases to trimming and J lost 2 bases; unmatched junction nucleotides: 2. The CDR3 sequence is 15 residues long. This CDR3 is CASSMVAGGQETQYF. CDR3 coding DNA: TGTGCCAGTAGTATGGTAGCGGGAGGGCAAGAGACCCAGTACTTC.

Remarks on this clone: At one end the junction does not follow the germline gene, possibly because of a read error. The genes are TRBV5-1 and TRBJ2-7; D perhaps matches TRBD1 (5 bases). Germline V gene data show CDR1 as SGHRS and CDR2 as YFSETQ. This CDR3 comprises 14 residues. CDR3 DNA sequence: TGCGCCAGCAGTTTGGACAACTACTCCTACGAGCAGTACTTC. Its translation: CASSLDNYSYEQYF.

The V call is TRBV28, the J call TRBJ2-4; tentative D call: TRBD2 (6 bases). Germline V lookup: CDR1 MDHEN, CDR2 SYDVKM. V was shortened by 10 bases and J by 6 bases, with 16 bases between the two germline ends. CDR3 length: 13 amino acids. CDR3 DNA sequence: TGTGCCACCACGGGGGAGCTAAGAAACATTCAGTACTTC. It encodes CATTGELRNIQYF.

This rearrangement joins TRBV7-3 to TRBJ2-5, with D tentatively TRBD2 (6 bases). Trimming left V 3 bases short and J 1 base short, with 12 bases between. The CDR3 sequence is 15 residues long. The germline V gene has CDR1 SGHTA and CDR2 FQGTGA. The CDR3 coding sequence is TGTGCCAGCAGCTTCTCCGGGAGCGCCCAAGAGACCCAGTACTTC. Translated, it gives CASSFSGSAQETQYF.

This clone has only one observation. V usage is TRBV5-1 and J usage is TRBJ2-2; 9 bases map to TRBD1. The CDR3 sequence is 17 residues long. V shed 2 bases and J 3 bases; nucleotides not matched to a gene: 8. Germline assignment: CDR1 SGHRS and CDR2 YFSETQ. Here the CDR3 DNA reads TGCGCCAGCAGCTTTTCCGGGACAGGGAGGTACACCGGGGAGCTGTTTTTT. This translates into CASSFSGTGRYTGELFF.

The genes are TRBV9 and TRBJ2-6; possibly TRBD1 for D (6 bases). This CDR3 spans 16 amino acids. The V end lost 3 bases, the J end lost 0 bases, and 10 bases lay between the germline ends. The V gene's germline CDR1 is SGDLS and CDR2 YYNGEE. CDR3 in DNA: TGTGCCAGCAGCGACGGGACAATCTCTGGGGCCAACGTCCTGACTTTC. Translated: CASSDGTISGANVLTF.

The gene calls are TRBV2 and TRBJ2-1, with 8 bases lining up with TRBD2. V lost 9 bases and J lost 2; bases outside the gene matches: 12. This CDR3 is 16 amino acids long. Germline V gene data show CDR1 as SNHLY and CDR2 as FYNNEI. CDR3 region: CASQVNSGGAYNEQFF. The CDR3 DNA reads TGTGCCAGTCAGGTGAATTCCGGGGGGGCCTACAATGAGCAGTTCTTC.

The chain combines TRBV6-5 with TRBJ2-1; D is unresolved. Germline loops: CDR1 MNHEY, CDR2 SVGAGI. V dropped 6 bases and J dropped 8 bases, with 14 bases sitting between them. The CDR3 has 13 amino acids. CDR3 nucleotides: TGTGCCAGCAGATATCGGAAGTTGGATGAGCAGTTCTTC. The encoded protein is CASRYRKLDEQFF.

This chain links TRBV4-1 with TRBJ2-7, with TRBD2 identical over 7 bases. The junction had 2 bases not matched to a gene; V was cut back by 0 bases and J by 0 bases. Germline lookup yields CDR1 MGHRA and CDR2 YSYEKL. The CDR3 length is 15 residues. CDR3 in DNA: TGCGCCAGCAGCCAAGAACTAGCGCCCTCCTACGAGCAGTACTTC. It encodes CASSQELAPSYEQYF.

The chain uses TRBV29-1 and TRBJ1-1, with 9 bases lining up with TRBD1. CDR1 and CDR2 (germline): SQVTM, ANQGSEA. The J segment lost 5 bases and the V segment lost 3 bases, leaving 7 bases of the junction unmatched. The CDR3 is 14 amino acids. The CDR3 DNA is TGCAGCGTTGAGGGGAGACAGGGGGGGACTGAAGCTTTCTTT. This codes for CSVEGRQGGTEAFF.

This chain connects TRBV18 to TRBJ1-1, with unresolved D. CDR1 and CDR2 (germline): KGHSH, LQKENI. Trimming removed 4 bases from V and 1 base from J, with 13 bases in between. The CDR3 totals 15 residues. The CDR3 coding sequence is TGTGCCAGCTCACTCTCGGGCACAGAGAACACTGAAGCTTTCTTT. Protein sequence: CASSLSGTENTEAFF.

The chain carries TRBV7-9 and TRBJ2-7; perhaps TRBD1 as D (5 bases). V was shortened by 6 bases and J by 5 bases, with 17 bases between the two germline ends. Looked up from germline, CDR1 is SEHNR and CDR2 is FQNEAQ (reference sequence). The CDR3 runs to 14 residues. The CDR3 reads CASRTDRSPNEQYF. The CDR3 DNA reads TGTGCCAGCAGAACCGACAGATCCCCCAACGAGCAGTACTTC. Using reference TRBV7-9 and TRBJ2-7 for the parts outside the CDR3, the full variable domain is DTGVSQNPRHKITKRGQNVTFRCDPISEHNRLYWYRQTLGQGPEFLTYFQNEAQLEKSRLLSDRFSAERPKGSFSTLEIQRTEQGDSAMYLCASRTDRSPNEQYFGPGTRLTVT.

The chain has TRBV19 and TRBJ2-7, with TRBD1 as a possible D gene (6 bases). With 4 bases removed from V and 4 bases from J, the gap between germline ends came to 14 bases. The CDR3 length is 14 residues. CDR1 is LNHDA and CDR2 is SQIVND in the germline V gene (reference sequence). The CDR3 here is CASSKTGKLYEQYF. DNA for the CDR3: TGTGCCAGTAGTAAAACAGGGAAGTTATACGAGCAGTACTTC.

This rearrangement joins TRBV11-2 to TRBJ2-7, with a possible D match to TRBD2 (5 bases). This CDR3 has 11 amino acids. CDR1 and CDR2 from the germline V gene are SGHAT and FQNNGV. V was pared by 6 bases and J by 3 bases, with 6 bases between. The CDR3 DNA follows: TGTGCCAGCAGACTAGTCTACGAGCAGTACTTC. It is translated as CASRLVYEQYF.

V is TRBV15 and J is TRBJ2-2, with a tentative D call TRBD1 (5 bases). This CDR3 comprises 16 residues. Trimming removed 0 bases from V and 6 bases from J, with 14 bases in between. In germline, CDR1 is LNHNV, CDR2 YYDKDF (reference sequence). The CDR3 region has the DNA TGTGCCACCAGCAGAGATCGCAGGGCTTGGGCCGGGGAGCTGTTTTTT. This sequence encodes CATSRDRRAWAGELFF.

V is TRBV7-3 and J is TRBJ2-7; 8 bases are shared with TRBD1. This CDR3 region has 15 residues. Germline CDR1 and CDR2: SGHTA and FQGTGA. V shed 3 bases and J 3 bases; nucleotides not matched to a gene: 7. The DNA for the CDR3 is TGTGCCAGCAGCTTTTCCGGGACAGGATTCTACGAGCAGTACTTC. Residues: CASSFSGTGFYEQYF.